These 29 T cell receptor beta chains were all obtained from the same sample, sequenced in a study of T cells in Graves' hyperthyroidism and ophthalmopathy. From RNA transcripts, TCR beta CDR3 regions were amplified. The TCR CDR3 first-round RT-PCR relied on the HTBI primer set. Using its own MiXCR run on the multiplex PCR reads, TCRdb lists one record per CDR3 protein. The sample lists hundreds of thousands of distinct CDR3 sequences, roughly 15% occurring once. Sequencing input: blood. The receptors here all came from a woman between 50 and 59 years old with Graves' ophthalmopathy.

This clonotype was recorded at least ten times. The chain has TRBV11-2 and TRBJ2-3; D remains unclear. Trimming cost V 3 bases and J 2 bases, with 9 bases left between them. This CDR3 contains 14 residues. The germline gives CDR1 SGHAT, CDR2 FQNNGV. This CDR3 reads CASSLDGNTDTQYF. CDR3 bases: TGTGCCAGCAGCTTGGACGGTAACACAGATACGCAGTATTTT.

The V and J genes are TRBV16 and TRBJ2-7; D not resolved. The germline CDR1 and CDR2 sequences are KGHSY and FQNENV. Trimming removed 2 bases at V and 5 bases at J, with 7 bases between. The CDR3 covers 12 residues. The CDR3 sequence is CASSQLVNEQYF. DNA of the CDR3: TGTGCCAGCAGCCAACTAGTCAACGAGCAGTACTTC.

Worth noting for this clonotype: Just one base apart from a much larger clone, this may be a read error. The V gene is TRBV6-9, the J gene TRBJ2-7; 9 bases line up with TRBD2. The CDR3 extends over 15 amino acids. Looked up from germline, CDR1 is MNHGY and CDR2 is SVAAGI. The CDR3 loop reads CASGYTGAGGHEQYF. The CDR3 coding sequence is TGTGCCAGCGGTTACACAGGAGCGGGAGGCCACGAGCAGTACTTC.

The V call is TRBV4-2, the J call TRBJ2-5; perhaps D is TRBD1 or TRBD2 (5 bases each). The CDR3 covers 15 residues. Germline assignment: CDR1 LGHNA and CDR2 YNFKEQ. V lost 0 bases to trimming and J lost 1 base, with 9 bases between them. The CDR3 sequence: CASSQDGGSQETQYF. DNA for the CDR3: TGTGCCAGCAGCCAAGATGGGGGATCCCAAGAGACCCAGTACTTC.

This clonotype has at least ten counts. The J gene is TRBJ2-7, the V gene TRBV28; D ambiguous. The CDR3 spans 13 residues. Germline loops: CDR1 MDHEN, CDR2 SYDVKM. V gave up 1 base and J gave up 4 bases, with 8 bases separating them. The CDR3: CASSLYFRYEQYF. The CDR3 DNA follows: TGTGCCAGCAGTTTATATTTCCGTTACGAGCAGTACTTC.

For this clonotype: At one end, the junction sequence differs from germline, possibly due to a read error. J is TRBJ2-1 and V is TRBV18; a weak D match, TRBD1 (5 bases). The CDR3 contains 14 residues. CDR1 is KGHSH, CDR2 LQKENI, per germline. CDR3 in amino acids: CASSPTESYNEHFF. In DNA form, the CDR3 reads TGTGCCAGCTCACCGACAGAATCCTACAATGAGCATTTCTTC. The full variable domain, with the rest looked up from reference TRBV18 and TRBJ2-1, is NAGVMQNPRHLVRRRGQEARLRCSPMKGHSHVYWYRQLPEEGLKFMVYLQKENIIDESGMPKERFSAEFPKEGPSILRIQQVVRGDSAAYFCASSPTESYNEHFFGPGTRLTVL.

The chain links TRBV28 to TRBJ1-4; D remains ambiguous. CDR1 and CDR2 from the germline V gene are MDHEN and SYDVKM. V dropped 3 bases and J dropped 4 bases, with 12 bases sitting between them. The CDR3 runs 15 residues. CDR3 loop: CASSFWSSSNEKLFF. DNA for the CDR3: TGTGCCAGCAGTTTTTGGTCCAGCAGTAATGAAAAACTGTTTTTT. Full variable domain (rest looked up from reference TRBV28 and TRBJ1-4): DVKVTQSSRYLVKRTGEKVFLECVQDMDHENMFWYRQDPGLGLRLIYFSYDVKMKEKGDIPEGYSVSREKKERFSLILESASTNQTSMYLCASSFWSSSNEKLFFGSGTQLSVL.

Ten or more counts support this clonotype. The chain recombines TRBV20-1 with TRBJ2-3, with D unresolved. From germline, CDR1 is DFQATT and CDR2 SNEGSKA (reference sequence). The germline V and J ends were trimmed by 0 bases and 2 bases, with 9 bases remaining between them. The CDR3 is 14 residues long. CDR3 coding DNA: TGCAGTGCTAGAGATTCAGGCAACACAGATACGCAGTATTTT. As protein: CSARDSGNTDTQYF.

This clonotype was observed many times. The rearrangement uses TRBV30 and TRBJ1-1; D may be TRBD1 (5 bases). Trimming took 0 bases from V and 5 from J, leaving 13 bases between them. CDR1 and CDR2 (germline): GTSNPN, SVGIG (reference sequence). The CDR3 totals 14 residues. The CDR3 sequence is CAWSVGTVRTEAFF. The CDR3 DNA follows: TGTGCCTGGAGTGTAGGGACGGTGAGGACTGAAGCTTTCTTT.

The V gene is TRBV5-6, the J gene TRBJ2-2; 12 nucleotides agree with TRBD2. The CDR3 is made up of 16 amino acids. The V and J ends lost 0 bases and 7 bases, in that order; junction bases with no gene match: 4. Germline V gene data show CDR1 as SGHDT and CDR2 as YYEEEE. The CDR3 reads CASSLGLAGALGELFF. CDR3 sequence (DNA): TGTGCCAGCAGCTTGGGACTAGCGGGAGCTCTCGGGGAGCTGTTTTTT.

This clonotype was seen a few times. In DNA form, the CDR3 reads TGCAGTGCAGCACTAGCGGGAGGGCCGTCAGATACGCAGTATTTT. Its protein product is CSAALAGGPSDTQYF. The chain uses TRBV20-1 and TRBJ2-3; 13 nucleotides align to TRBD2. CDR1 is DFQATT, CDR2 SNEGSKA, per germline (reference sequence). The J segment lost 4 bases and the V segment lost 6 bases, leaving 7 bases of the junction unmatched. The CDR3 is made up of 15 amino acids.

This clonotype was observed many times. V and J are TRBV20-1 and TRBJ1-2; a possible D gene is TRBD1 (6 bases). Germline lookup yields CDR1 DFQATT and CDR2 SNEGSKA (reference sequence). The CDR3 spans 14 residues. V lost 3 bases, J lost 4 bases, and 15 bases lay in between. This chain's CDR3 is CSASDRRGGYGYTF. CDR3 DNA: TGCAGTGCTAGCGATAGGAGAGGGGGCTATGGCTACACCTTC.

This clonotype was seen a handful of times. The genes are TRBV7-9 and TRBJ2-7; 8 bases are a match to TRBD1. Per the germline V gene, CDR1 is SEHNR and CDR2 is FQNEAQ (reference sequence). The CDR3 is 15 residues long. J gave up 1 base and V 5 bases, and 7 bases lay outside the gene matches. The CDR3 region has the DNA TGTGCCAGCAGCCAACAGGGGGTTATTTCCTACGAGCAGTACTTC. Residues: CASSQQGVISYEQYF.

A remark on this clonotype: This may stem from a read error, because a much larger clone lies one nucleotide away. The chain is built from TRBV20-1 and TRBJ2-4; D gene unclear. The CDR3 spans 10 residues. CDR1 DFQATT and CDR2 SNEGSKA come from the germline V gene (reference sequence). DNA for the CDR3: TGCAGCACCCGTCTAGACACTCAGTACTTC. Residues: CSTRLDTQYF.

This clonotype has ten or more counts. The chain employs TRBV18 and TRBJ1-5; possibly TRBD1 for D (5 bases). CDR1 is KGHSH and CDR2 is LQKENI in the germline V gene. V was cut by 2 bases and J by 10 bases, with 12 bases left in between. The CDR3 totals 13 residues. CDR3 protein: CASSPGGGEPQHF. The CDR3 bases are TGTGCCAGCTCACCAGGGGGAGGAGAACCCCAGCATTTT.

The J gene is TRBJ2-5, the V gene TRBV20-1; 15 positions agree with TRBD2. This CDR3 is built from 21 residues. Germline V CDR1 and CDR2: DFQATT, SNEGSKA (reference sequence). The V segment lost 2 bases and the J segment 5 bases; nucleotides outside the gene matches: 21. CDR3 region: CSARPSGPGLAGGPRGETQYF. The CDR3 coding sequence is TGCAGTGCTAGACCTTCTGGGCCGGGACTAGCGGGAGGCCCCCGGGGGGAGACCCAGTACTTC.

With regard to this clonotype: It may be a read error: a sequence one base away is much more abundant. The chain links TRBV28 to TRBJ1-4; 7 bases line up with TRBD1. V dropped 6 bases and J dropped 8; count of bases not matched to a gene: 15. The CDR3 has 16 amino acids. In germline, CDR1 is MDHEN, CDR2 SYDVKM. CDR3 coding DNA: TGTGCCAGCAGGGACACTCCGAGACAGGGTGACGAAAAACTGTTTTTT. This codes for CASRDTPRQGDEKLFF.

This clonotype has ten or more counts. V usage is TRBV2 and J usage is TRBJ1-2, with 7 bases identical to TRBD1. CDR1 and CDR2 from the germline V gene are SNHLY and FYNNEI. This CDR3 contains 16 residues. V gave up 6 bases and J gave up 7 bases; unmatched junction bases: 17. The DNA of the CDR3 is TGTGCCAGCAGGGATCTGACAGGGAGGTCGACCGCTGGCTACACCTTC. Its translation is CASRDLTGRSTAGYTF.

The V call is TRBV7-2, the J call TRBJ2-7; 10 nucleotides match TRBD1. The junction had 7 bases not matched to a gene; V was cut back by 5 bases and J by 0 bases. The germline CDR1 and CDR2 sequences are SGHTA and FQGNSA. The length of the CDR3 is 16 residues. The CDR3 here is CASSNPRDRGSYEQYF. The CDR3, as DNA: TGTGCCAGCAGCAACCCCCGGGACAGGGGCTCCTACGAGCAGTACTTC.

This clonotype was detected only a few times. The gene calls are TRBV20-1 and TRBJ2-4; D might be TRBD1 or TRBD2, each matching 5 bases. Trimming took 6 bases from V and 4 from J, leaving 16 bases between them. In germline, CDR1 is DFQATT, CDR2 SNEGSKA (reference sequence). This CDR3 region has 14 residues. The CDR3 loop reads CSAGLGDQKNIQYF. CDR3 DNA: TGCAGTGCCGGCCTAGGGGACCAAAAAAACATTCAGTACTTC.

There are many counts of this clonotype. CDR3 loop: CASSFPHSPYNEQFF. In nucleotides, the CDR3 is TGTGCCAGCAGCTTCCCACACTCCCCCTACAATGAGCAGTTCTTC. The chain uses TRBV11-3 and TRBJ2-1; D gene ambiguous. V gave up 3 bases and J gave up 2 bases, with 11 bases separating them. Germline-derived CDR1 and CDR2 are SGHNT and YENEEA. This CDR3 region has 15 residues.

The sample holds a few counts of this clonotype. The gene calls are TRBV13 and TRBJ2-7; 7 nucleotides match TRBD2. CDR3 length: 15 amino acids. Germline-derived CDR1 and CDR2 are PRHDT and FYEKMQ (reference sequence). The J segment lost 0 bases and the V segment lost 2 bases, leaving 4 bases of the junction unmatched. The CDR3 nucleotides are TGTGCCAGCAGCTTAAGCGGGGAGGGCTCCTACGAGCAGTACTTC. Translating gives CASSLSGEGSYEQYF.

The chain employs TRBV20-1 and TRBJ2-5, with 8 bases lining up with TRBD2. Germline CDR1 is DFQATT and CDR2 is SNEGSKA (reference sequence). The CDR3 length is 15 residues. J lost 2 bases, V lost 0 bases, and 5 bases had no gene match. This CDR3 reads CSARDQAGEQETQYF. The CDR3 DNA follows: TGCAGTGCTAGAGACCAAGCGGGAGAGCAAGAGACCCAGTACTTC.

In this sample, this clonotype turned up many times. The chain has TRBV5-6 and TRBJ2-1, with TRBD2 matching over 9 bases. V trimming: 4 bases; J trimming: 10 bases; junction bases outside the gene matches: 9. Germline CDR1 reads SGHDT; CDR2 reads YYEEEE. The CDR3 consists of 14 residues. The CDR3 sequence: CASSLGLATGEQFF. The CDR3 DNA is TGTGCCAGCAGCCTGGGACTAGCTACCGGGGAGCAGTTCTTC.

This clonotype was recorded many times. The chain joins TRBV6-2 or TRBV6-3 to TRBJ2-5; TRBD2 matches 7 bases. Trimming cost V 2 bases and J 3 bases; bases outside gene matches: 15. This CDR3 contains 18 residues. Germline V gene lookup returns CDR1 MNHEY and CDR2 SVGEGT. CDR3 sequence (DNA): TGTGCCAGCAGTTACCGTTATGTTGCGGGAGAGGTGGAAGAGACCCAGTACTTC. Translation: CASSYRYVAGEVEETQYF.

This clonotype occurred many times. The CDR3 region has the DNA TGTGCCAGCTCACCTACCGACAGCCACAATCAGCCCCAGCATTTT. This translates into CASSPTDSHNQPQHF. This chain connects TRBV18 to TRBJ1-5; D is perhaps TRBD1 (5 bases). V lost 3 bases and J lost 3, with 12 bases in between. CDR3 length equals 15 residues. Germline V CDR1 and CDR2: KGHSH, LQKENI.

The sample holds many counts of this clonotype. The chain links TRBV18 to TRBJ2-7, with no clear D. There are 11 residues in the CDR3. Germline values: CDR1 KGHSH, CDR2 LQKENI. V was shortened by 5 bases and J by 7 bases, with 9 bases between the two germline ends. CDR3 nucleotide sequence: TGTGCCAGCTCAACCGACGTGGAGCAGTACTTC. It yields the protein CASSTDVEQYF.

The chain recombines TRBV24-1 with TRBJ1-2; TRBD1 matches at 7 bases. The germline CDR1 and CDR2 sequences are KGHDR and SFDVKD. CDR3 length: 13 residues. After removal of 7 bases from V and 4 bases from J, the junction contained 5 bases not matched to a gene. The CDR3 sequence: CATRGTVGYGYTF. DNA for the CDR3: TGTGCCACCAGGGGGACAGTAGGCTATGGCTACACCTTC.

This chain connects TRBV28 to TRBJ2-4; weak D call: TRBD2 (7 bases). CDR3 length: 18 residues. The germline CDR1 and CDR2 sequences are MDHEN and SYDVKM. With 2 bases removed from V and 1 base from J, the gap between germline ends came to 18 bases. CDR3 loop: CASSLLGEGGFAKNIQYF. CDR3 nucleotides: TGTGCCAGCAGTTTACTCGGGGAGGGGGGGTTCGCCAAAAACATTCAGTACTTC.